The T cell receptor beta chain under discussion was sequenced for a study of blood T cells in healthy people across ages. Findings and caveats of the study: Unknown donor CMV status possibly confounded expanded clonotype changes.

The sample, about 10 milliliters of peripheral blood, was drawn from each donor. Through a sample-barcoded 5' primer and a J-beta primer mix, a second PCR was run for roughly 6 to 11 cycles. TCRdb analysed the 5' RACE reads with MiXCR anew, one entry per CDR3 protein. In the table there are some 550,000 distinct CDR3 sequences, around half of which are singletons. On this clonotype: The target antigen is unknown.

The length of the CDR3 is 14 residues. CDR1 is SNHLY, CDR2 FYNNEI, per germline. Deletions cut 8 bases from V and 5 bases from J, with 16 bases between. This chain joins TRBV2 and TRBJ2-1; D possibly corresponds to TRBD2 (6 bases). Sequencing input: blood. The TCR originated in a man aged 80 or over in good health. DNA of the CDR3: TGTGCCAGCCTGCTAGGAGGGGATAACAATGAGCAGTTCTTC. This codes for CASLLGGDNNEQFF.